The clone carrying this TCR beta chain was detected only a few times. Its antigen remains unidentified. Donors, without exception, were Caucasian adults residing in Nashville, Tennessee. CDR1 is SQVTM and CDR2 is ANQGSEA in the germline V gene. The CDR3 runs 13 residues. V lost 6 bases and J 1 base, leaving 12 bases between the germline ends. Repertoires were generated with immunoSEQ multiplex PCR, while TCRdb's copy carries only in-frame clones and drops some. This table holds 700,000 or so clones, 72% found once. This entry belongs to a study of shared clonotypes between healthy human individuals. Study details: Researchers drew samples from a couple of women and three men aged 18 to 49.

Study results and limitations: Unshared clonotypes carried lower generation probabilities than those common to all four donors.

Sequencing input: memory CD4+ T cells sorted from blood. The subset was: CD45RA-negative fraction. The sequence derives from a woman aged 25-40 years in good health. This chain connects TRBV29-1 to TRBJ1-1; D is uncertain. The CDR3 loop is CSVRPDTNTEAFF. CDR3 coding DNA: TGCAGCGTCCGCCCTGACACGAACACTGAAGCTTTCTTT.